This T cell receptor (beta chain) was retrieved from a study of Graves' ophthalmopathy and Graves' hyperthyroidism. General study findings and limits: Ophthalmopathy progression prediction by the model yielded a sensitivity of more than 60% and a specificity of around 72%.

As to this clonotype: Its antigen is not identified.

As the template, RNA transcripts were used to amplify TCR beta CDR3 regions. An initial RT-PCR round employing HTBI primers preceded a second-round multiplex PCR. Each CDR3 protein is one row after TCRdb ran MiXCR on the multiplex PCR reads. This table holds hundreds of thousands of distinct CDR3 sequences, over 40% found once. CDR3 length: 13 residues. V lost 7 bases and J lost 8, with 14 bases in between. CDR1 and CDR2 from the germline V gene are ENHRY and SYGVKD. The sample comprised peripheral blood. The chain couples TRBV10-3 to TRBJ1-4; D possibly corresponds to TRBD1 (6 bases). This receptor was taken from an adult man with Graves' ophthalmopathy. In DNA form, the CDR3 reads TGTGCCATCACGCAGGGTAGGGGGGAAAAACTGTTTTTT. This encodes CAITQGRGEKLFF.